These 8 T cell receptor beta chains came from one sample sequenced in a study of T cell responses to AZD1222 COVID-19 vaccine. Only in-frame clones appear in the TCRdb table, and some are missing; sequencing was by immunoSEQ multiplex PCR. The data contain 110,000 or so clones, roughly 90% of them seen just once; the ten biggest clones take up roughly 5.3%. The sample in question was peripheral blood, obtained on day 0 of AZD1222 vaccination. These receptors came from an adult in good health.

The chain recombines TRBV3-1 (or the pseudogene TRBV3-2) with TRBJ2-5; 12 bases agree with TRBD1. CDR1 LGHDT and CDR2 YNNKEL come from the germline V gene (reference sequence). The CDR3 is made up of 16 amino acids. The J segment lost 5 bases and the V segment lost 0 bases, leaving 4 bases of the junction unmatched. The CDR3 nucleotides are TGTGCCAGCAGCCAAGATCCGGGACAGGGGGCTGAGACCCAGTACTTC. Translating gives CASSQDPGQGAETQYF.

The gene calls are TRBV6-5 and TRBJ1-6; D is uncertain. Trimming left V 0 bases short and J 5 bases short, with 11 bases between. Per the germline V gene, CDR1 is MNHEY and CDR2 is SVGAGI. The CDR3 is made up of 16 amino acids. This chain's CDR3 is CASSYSWRLHNSPLHF. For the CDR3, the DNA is TGTGCCAGCAGTTACTCGTGGAGGTTACATAATTCACCCCTCCACTTT.

The CDR3 bases are TGTGCCAGCTCAGCGACAGGGCAGGGTCAGCCCCAGCATTTT. It specifies CASSATGQGQPQHF. The rearrangement joins TRBV18 to TRBJ1-5, with TRBD1 matching over 7 bases. CDR1 and CDR2 from the germline V gene are KGHSH and LQKENI. The V and J ends lost 5 bases and 6 bases, in that order; junction bases with no gene match: 7. This CDR3 comprises 14 residues.

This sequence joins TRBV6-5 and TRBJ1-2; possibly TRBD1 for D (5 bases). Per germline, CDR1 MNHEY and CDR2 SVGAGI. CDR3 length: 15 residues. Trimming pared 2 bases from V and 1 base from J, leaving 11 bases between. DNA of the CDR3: TGTGCCAGCAGTTACCAACAGGCTAATAACTATGGCTACACCTTC. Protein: CASSYQQANNYGYTF.

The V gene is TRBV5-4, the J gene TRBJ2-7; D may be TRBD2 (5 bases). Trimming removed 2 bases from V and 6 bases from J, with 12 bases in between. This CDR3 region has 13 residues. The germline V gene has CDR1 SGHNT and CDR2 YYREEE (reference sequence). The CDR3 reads CASSFGSNSEQYF. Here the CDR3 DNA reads TGTGCCAGCAGCTTTGGGAGCAACTCCGAGCAGTACTTC. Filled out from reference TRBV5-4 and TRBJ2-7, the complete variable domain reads ETGVTQSPTHLIKTRGQQVTLRCSSQSGHNTVSWYQQALGQGPQFIFQYYREEENGRGNFPPRFSGLQFPNYSSELNVNALELDDSALYLCASSFGSNSEQYFGPGTRLTVT.

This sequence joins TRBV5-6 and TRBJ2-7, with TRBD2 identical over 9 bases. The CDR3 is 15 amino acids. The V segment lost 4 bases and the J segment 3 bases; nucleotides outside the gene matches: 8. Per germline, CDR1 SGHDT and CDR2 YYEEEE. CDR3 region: CASSEAGGGDYEQYF. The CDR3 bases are TGTGCCAGCAGCGAAGCGGGAGGTGGGGACTACGAGCAGTACTTC.

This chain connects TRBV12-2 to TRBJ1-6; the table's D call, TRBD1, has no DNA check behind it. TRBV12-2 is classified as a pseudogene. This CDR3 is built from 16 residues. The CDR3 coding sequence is TGTGCAAGTCGCTTAACTCCGACAGGGGGCAAGTCACCCCTCCACTTT. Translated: CASRLTPTGGKSPLHF.

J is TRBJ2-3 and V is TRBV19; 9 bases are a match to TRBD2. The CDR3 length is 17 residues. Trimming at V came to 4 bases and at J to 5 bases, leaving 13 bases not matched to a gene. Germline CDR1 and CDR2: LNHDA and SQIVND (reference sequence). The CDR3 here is CASSTVGRGGALDTQYF. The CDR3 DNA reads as TGTGCCAGTAGTACCGTCGGGCGCGGGGGGGCCCTAGATACGCAGTATTTT. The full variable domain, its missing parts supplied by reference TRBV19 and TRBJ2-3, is DGGITQSPKYLFRKEGQNVTLSCEQNLNHDAMYWYRQDPGQGLRLIYYSQIVNDFQKGDIAEGYSVSREKKESFPLTVTSAQKNPTAFYLCASSTVGRGGALDTQYFGPGTRLTVL.